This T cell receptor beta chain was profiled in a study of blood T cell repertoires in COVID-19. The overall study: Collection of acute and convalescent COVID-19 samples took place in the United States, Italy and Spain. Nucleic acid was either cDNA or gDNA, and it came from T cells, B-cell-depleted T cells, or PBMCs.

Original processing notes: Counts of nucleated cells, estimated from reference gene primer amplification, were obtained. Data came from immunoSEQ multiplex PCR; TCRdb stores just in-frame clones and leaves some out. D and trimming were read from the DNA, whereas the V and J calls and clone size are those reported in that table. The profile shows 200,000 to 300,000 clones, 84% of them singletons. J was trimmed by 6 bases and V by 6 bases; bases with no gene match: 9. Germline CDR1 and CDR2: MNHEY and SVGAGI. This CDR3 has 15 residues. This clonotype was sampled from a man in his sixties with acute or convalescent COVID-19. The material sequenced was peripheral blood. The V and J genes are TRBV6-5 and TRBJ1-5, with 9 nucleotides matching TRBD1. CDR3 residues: CASSKPGQGTQPQHF. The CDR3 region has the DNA TGTGCCAGCAGCAAACCCGGACAGGGGACTCAGCCCCAGCATTTT.